This TCR beta chain emerged from a study of blood T cells in healthy people across ages. Collection of 9.5 to 10 milliliters of peripheral blood was performed for each donor. Study results and caveats: Roughly linearly, TCR beta diversity per million T cells fell as age increased. Observed TCR beta diversity showed a strong correlation with the percentage of naive T cells as measured by flow cytometry.

PCR was performed a second time for roughly 7 to 12 cycles using a sample-barcoded 5' primer and a J-beta primer mix. A 12-random-nucleotide template-switch adaptor tagged each cDNA molecule. TCRdb processed the 5' RACE reads anew with MiXCR; each CDR3 protein has one entry. This sample carries approximately 1.5 million distinct CDR3 sequences, about 42% of them seen once, and the ten largest clones take approximately 4%. V was cut by 3 bases and J by 5 bases, with 11 bases left in between. The V gene's germline CDR1 is SQVTM and CDR2 ANQGSEA. The CDR3 length is 13 residues. Notes on this clonotype: The target antigen is unknown. This clone may be a read error of a much larger clone one base away.

The V and J genes are TRBV29-1 and TRBJ2-1, with D perhaps matching TRBD2 (6 bases). Source material: blood. The clonotype originates from a woman aged 18-35 years in good health. The CDR3 here is CSVDGSYHNEQFF. CDR3 coding DNA: TGCAGCGTTGACGGGAGCTACCACAATGAGCAGTTCTTC.